These 28 T cell receptor beta chains were sequenced from one sample in a study of blood T cells in healthy people across ages. Combining a sample-barcoded 5' primer with a J-beta primer mix, a second PCR ran for about 7 to 11 cycles. TCRdb reprocessed the 5' RACE reads via MiXCR and lists one record per CDR3 protein. The table lists approximately 800,000 distinct CDR3 sequences, about 36% of them singletons, with over 10% in the top ten. The sequenced material came from blood. These receptors came from a man between 18 and 35 years old in good health.

The chain combines TRBV7-2 with TRBJ1-5; 8 positions match TRBD1. Germline V CDR1 and CDR2: SGHTA, FQGNSA. The CDR3 extends over 13 amino acids. V gave up 6 bases and J gave up 6 bases; unmatched junction bases: 4. As DNA, the CDR3 is TGTGCCAGCAGTCAGGGGGCTCGTCAGCCCCAGCATTTT. As protein: CASSQGARQPQHF. Drawing the rest from reference TRBV7-2 and TRBJ1-5, the complete variable domain is GAGVSQSPSNKVTEKGKDVELRCDPISGHTALYWYRQSLGQGLEFLIYFQGNSAPDKSGLPSDRFSAERTGGSVSTLTIQRTQQEDSAVYLCASSQGARQPQHFGDGTRLSIL.

This clonotype has just a few counts. J is TRBJ2-3 and V is TRBV12-3 or TRBV12-4; 8 bases align to TRBD1. After removal of 3 bases from V and 5 bases from J, the junction contained 10 bases not matched to a gene. The CDR3 loop spans 16 amino acids. CDR3 in amino acids: CASSFRGRGRGDTQYF. The CDR3 DNA is TGTGCCAGCAGTTTTAGGGGCAGGGGGCGGGGAGATACGCAGTATTTT.

This clonotype was seen a handful of times. The rearrangement uses TRBV2 and TRBJ1-2; 7 bases align to TRBD1. Germline loops: CDR1 SNHLY, CDR2 FYNNEI. With V trimmed by 7 bases and J by 2 bases, 16 bases remained unmatched. This CDR3 region has 17 residues. CDR3 bases: TGTGCCAGCACCCCAGGGGGGGACATAGGTCTCAACTATGGCTACACCTTC. It codes for CASTPGGDIGLNYGYTF.

This clonotype was detected ten times or more. This chain links TRBV12-3 or TRBV12-4 with TRBJ1-1; no reliable D call. This CDR3 is built from 12 residues. Trimming took off 1 base at V and 6 bases at J, with 6 bases between the two ends. The CDR3 region has the DNA TGTGCCAGCAGTTTAGAGATCTCTGAAGCTTTCTTT. Translation: CASSLEISEAFF.

This rearrangement joins TRBV7-8 to TRBJ1-5; a weak D match, TRBD1 (5 bases). Germline CDR1 and CDR2: SGHVS and FQNEAQ. V was clipped by 5 bases and J by 0 bases, with 17 bases between them. The CDR3 extends over 17 amino acids. CDR3 in DNA: TGTGCCAGCAGCCAAATGGTCGGGGACTATAGCAATCAGCCCCAGCATTTT. It specifies CASSQMVGDYSNQPQHF.

This clonotype came up many times. The gene calls are TRBV20-1 and TRBJ2-1; D may be TRBD2 (5 bases). The CDR3 is 12 residues long. Trimming cost V 5 bases and J 6 bases, with 11 bases left between them. Germline V CDR1 and CDR2: DFQATT, SNEGSKA (reference sequence). The CDR3 reads CSAPIRGNEQFF. As DNA, the CDR3 is TGCAGTGCTCCCATCCGGGGCAATGAGCAGTTCTTC.

This clonotype turned up a few times. V gene TRBV7-2 combines with J gene TRBJ2-3; D gene ambiguous. Trimming left V 5 bases short and J 14 bases short, with 11 bases between. The CDR3 has 10 amino acids. Germline assignment: CDR1 SGHTA and CDR2 FQGNSA. The DNA for the CDR3 is TGTGCCAGCAGCCAAAGCAGGATGTATTTT. Its translation: CASSQSRMYF.

Concerning this clonotype itself: A single base separates this from a much larger clone, so it may be a read error. The rearrangement uses TRBV20-1 and TRBJ2-3; TRBD1 might be the D (8 bases). This CDR3 region has 15 residues. Germline lookup yields CDR1 DFQATT and CDR2 SNEGSKA (reference sequence). CDR3 in amino acids: CGASGQGVITDTQYF. The CDR3 DNA follows: TGCGGTGCTAGCGGACAGGGAGTAATCACAGATACGCAGTATTTT.

This clonotype was detected a few times. The J gene is TRBJ1-2, the V gene TRBV20-1; 7 nucleotides match TRBD1. The trim removed 6 bases at V and 1 base at J, leaving 8 bases unmatched. Germline values: CDR1 DFQATT, CDR2 SNEGSKA (reference sequence). The CDR3 runs to 14 residues. The CDR3 sequence: CSAKTAGGNYGYTF. Written as DNA, the CDR3 is TGCAGTGCAAAGACGGCAGGGGGTAACTATGGCTACACCTTC.

The J gene is TRBJ2-7, the V gene TRBV7-9; D gene ambiguous. The closer fit of TRBJ2-5 to the DNA end suggests the J call may be wrong. Germline CDR1 is SEHNR and CDR2 is FQNEAQ (reference sequence). This CDR3 is built from 15 residues. The CDR3 DNA reads as TGTGCCAGCAGCTTAGCAGGCCCCCGAGGAGAGACCCAGTACTTC. As protein: CASSLAGPRGETQYF.

The chain links TRBV4-3 to TRBJ1-5; TRBD1 might be the D (5 bases). This CDR3 has 15 amino acids. In germline, CDR1 is LGHNA, CDR2 YSLEER. V was clipped by 4 bases and J by 8 bases, with 18 bases between them. The DNA for the CDR3 is TGCGCCAGCAGCCCCTCACAGGTGCCTGGGGAGCCCCAGCATTTT. As protein: CASSPSQVPGEPQHF.

Notes on this clonotype: Given a much more abundant clone one base away, this may be a read error. J is TRBJ2-5 and V is TRBV6-6; 8 nucleotides match TRBD1. Judging by the DNA end, TRBJ2-7 fits better; the J call may be wrong. Germline CDR1 reads MNHNY; CDR2 reads SVGAGI (reference sequence). The CDR3 contains 15 residues. DNA for the CDR3: TGTGCCAGCAGTTACGCGACCGACAGGGGTGACGAGCAGTACTTC. It specifies CASSYATDRGDEQYF.

This clonotype turned up a few times. The gene calls are TRBV7-8 and TRBJ2-1; 7 bases agree with TRBD2. The V gene's germline CDR1 is SGHVS and CDR2 FQNEAQ. This CDR3 comprises 16 residues. V was pared by 5 bases and J by 6 bases, with 13 bases of the junction left unmatched. The DNA for the CDR3 is TGTGCCAGCAGCCGCCGACTAGCCCCGTCGGGCAATGAGCAGTTCTTC. It codes for CASSRRLAPSGNEQFF.

This clonotype was seen a handful of times. The chain uses TRBV29-1 and TRBJ2-7; 10 nucleotides align to TRBD1. V was pared by 1 base and J by 7 bases, with 10 bases of the junction left unmatched. Germline CDR1 SQVTM, CDR2 ANQGSEA. The CDR3 runs 15 residues. The CDR3: CSVEGETGGSREQYF. The CDR3, as DNA: TGCAGCGTTGAAGGGGAGACAGGGGGCTCTAGAGAGCAGTACTTC.

This clonotype showed up just a few times. The genes are TRBV18 and TRBJ1-6; 7 nucleotides match TRBD1. V was pared by 6 bases and J by 10 bases, with 12 bases of the junction left unmatched. The CDR3 sequence is 15 residues long. Germline V CDR1 and CDR2: KGHSH, LQKENI. The CDR3 nucleotides read TGTGCCAGCTCCCCGATGGGACAGATCCGATCACCCCTCCACTTT. This sequence encodes CASSPMGQIRSPLHF.

CDR3 DNA: TGCAGTGCTACGGACAGCCAAGAGACCCAGTACTTC. Encoded protein: CSATDSQETQYF. The chain recombines TRBV20-1 with TRBJ2-4; maybe TRBD1 (6 bases). Judging by the DNA end, TRBJ2-5 fits better; the J call may be wrong. CDR1 is DFQATT, CDR2 SNEGSKA, per germline (reference sequence). The CDR3 is made up of 12 amino acids.

Details on this clonotype: A read error is possible here, since a much larger clone lies one base away. The rearrangement joins TRBV5-1 to TRBJ1-6, with 7 positions matching TRBD1. The CDR3 spans 15 residues. CDR1 is SGHRS and CDR2 is YFSETQ in the germline V gene. As DNA, the CDR3 is TGCGCCAGCAGCCCCCGGACAGGAGGGAATTCACCCCCCCACTTT. Translation: CASSPRTGGNSPPHF.

The CDR3 is CASSVSGEGEAFF. The DNA of the CDR3 is TGTGCCAGCAGCGTATCCGGGGAGGGTGAGGCTTTCTTT. The chain joins TRBV12-3 or TRBV12-4 to TRBJ1-1; D gene ambiguous. CDR3 size: 13 residues. Trimming removed 6 bases from V and 11 bases from J, with 19 bases in between.

V usage is TRBV5-6 and J usage is TRBJ2-3, with 7 bases aligning to TRBD2. The junction had 9 bases not matched to a gene; V was cut back by 4 bases and J by 4 bases. Germline V gene lookup returns CDR1 SGHDT and CDR2 YYEEEE. The CDR3 is 15 residues long. The CDR3 bases are TGTGCCAGCAGCCGTGGACTAGGAGGACCAGATACGCAGTATTTT. Protein sequence: CASSRGLGGPDTQYF.

The chain combines TRBV7-9 with TRBJ2-1; weak D call: TRBD2 (5 bases). Between the trimmed V and J ends, which lost 1 base and 0 bases, there was a span of 13 bases. The germline gives CDR1 SEHNR, CDR2 FQNEAQ (reference sequence). The CDR3 loop spans 17 amino acids. This CDR3 reads CASSLDGERISYNEQFF. CDR3 coding DNA: TGTGCCAGCAGCTTAGACGGTGAGCGGATCTCCTACAATGAGCAGTTCTTC.

This clonotype came up many times. This chain links TRBV10-3 with TRBJ2-3; the match to TRBD2 covers 13 bases. Germline CDR1 ENHRY, CDR2 SYGVKD. The ends lost 10 bases at V and 3 bases at J; junction bases unmatched: 4. The CDR3 totals 14 residues. The CDR3 loop is CATRTSGGTDTQYF. The CDR3 DNA is TGTGCCACCAGGACTAGCGGGGGTACAGATACGCAGTATTTT.

This chain uses TRBV19 with TRBJ2-5; possible D gene TRBD1, 5 bases. The J call could be wrong; TRBJ2-1 is a better fit for the DNA end. The CDR3 loop spans 14 amino acids. The germline V gene has CDR1 LNHDA and CDR2 SQIVND (reference sequence). The CDR3 loop reads CASSPTTAQETQFF. CDR3 DNA: TGTGCCAGTAGCCCAACGACAGCCCAAGAGACCCAGTTCTTC.

About this clonotype: The germline gene is not matched at one end of the junction; a read error may be the cause. V usage is TRBV2 and J usage is TRBJ2-1; D is unresolved. CDR3 length equals 13 residues. Per germline, CDR1 SNHLY and CDR2 FYNNEI. The chain's CDR3 is CASRPGPYSEQFF. DNA of the CDR3: TGTGCCAGCAGACCAGGCCCTTACAGTGAGCAGTTCTTC. Supplemented by reference TRBV2 and TRBJ2-1, the full variable domain reads EPEVTQTPSHQVTQMGQEVILRCVPISNHLYFYWYRQILGQKVEFLVSFYNNEISEKSEIFDDQFSVERPDGSNFTLKIRSTKLEDSAMYFCASRPGPYSEQFFGPGTRLTVL.

This clonotype was counted between two and nine times. The chain uses TRBV6-6 and TRBJ2-3; 8 bases line up with TRBD2. J was trimmed by 7 bases and V by 7 bases; bases with no gene match: 13. Germline V gene lookup returns CDR1 MNHNY and CDR2 SVGAGI (reference sequence). The CDR3 loop spans 15 amino acids. CDR3 nucleotides: TGTGCCAGCACCTTACAAGTCGGGGGGGCTCATACGCAGTATTTT. Translated, it gives CASTLQVGGAHTQYF.

In this sample, this clonotype turned up many times. This chain joins TRBV2 and TRBJ2-3; no clear D gene. V shed 6 bases and J shed 11 bases, with 18 bases lying between them. CDR1 SNHLY and CDR2 FYNNEI come from the germline V gene. CDR3 length: 13 amino acids. CDR3 DNA: TGTGCCAGCAGCAAAAATGAGATACGTGGGCAGTATTTT. As protein: CASSKNEIRGQYF.

Ten or more counts support this clonotype. The chain links TRBV15 to TRBJ2-3; D unresolved. The CDR3 has 16 residues. Looked up from germline, CDR1 is LNHNV and CDR2 is YYDKDF (reference sequence). V was trimmed by 1 base and J by 2 bases, leaving 13 bases between them. In DNA, the CDR3 is TGTGCCACCAGCAGAGTCGGCAGCATGAACACAGATACGCAGTATTTT. This encodes CATSRVGSMNTDTQYF.

There are a few counts of this clonotype. The chain joins TRBV20-1 to TRBJ2-3; either TRBD1 or TRBD2 may supply D (6 bases each). The CDR3 totals 15 residues. V was cut by 6 bases and J by 1 base, with 17 bases left in between. Germline V CDR1 and CDR2: DFQATT, SNEGSKA (reference sequence). CDR3: CSATGHGGGTDTQYF. The CDR3 DNA reads as TGCAGTGCCACCGGCCACGGGGGCGGCACAGATACGCAGTATTTT.

The genes are TRBV25-1 and TRBJ1-2; D may be TRBD1 (5 bases). Germline V gene sequence: CDR1 MGHDK, CDR2 SYGVNS. This CDR3 is built from 14 residues. V shed 4 bases and J shed 4 bases, with 13 bases lying between them. CDR3 region: CASSAPGLTYGYTF. The CDR3, as DNA: TGTGCCAGCAGTGCTCCGGGACTCACCTATGGCTACACCTTC.